This T cell receptor (beta chain) was profiled in a study of T cells in Graves' hyperthyroidism and ophthalmopathy (dated by TCRdb to between 2018 and 2021). Notes on the research overall: Peripheral blood samples were taken at the time of initial diagnosis, prior to any treatment. To identify distinguishing TCR V-J signatures, a discovery cohort of about 100 patients was used, comprising roughly 45 with Graves' ophthalmopathy and 57 with stable Graves' hyperthyroidism. Whether ophthalmopathy could be predicted prospectively was tested in an independent validation cohort made up of approximately 19 hyperthyroidism patients plus 17 patients who later progressed to ophthalmopathy. The 90 or so discovery patients were randomly split 7:3 into training and test sets. Thyroid tissue and blood T-cell repertoires from about six Graves' hyperthyroidism patients were also compared in the study. Following sampling, methimazole starting at 30 mg daily was given to hyperthyroidism patients, and high-dose intravenous methylprednisolone was given to ophthalmopathy patients. TCR Vbeta CDR3 sequencing of 130 to 150 peripheral blood samples (over 40 ophthalmopathy, about 80 hyperthyroidism and approximately 17 progressor patients) is reported in the paper. The research as a whole found: In cross-validation, a model built on a 13 V-J signature told ophthalmopathy apart from stable hyperthyroidism with 87.88% sensitivity and approximately 81% specificity, and in testing the same model reached 80%/75%. No statistical method was used to set the sample size in advance, and investigators knew the group allocation. Most expanded thyroid clonotypes (frequency above 0.001) were also detected in blood, suggesting blood repertoires may reflect thyroid immune responses. In validation, the model predicted progression to ophthalmopathy with approximately 71% sensitivity and about 73% specificity, a median of about six months before onset.

Amplification of TCR beta CDR3 regions was carried out from RNA transcripts. The first round of RT-PCR for the TCR CDR3 was performed with the HTBI primer set and the Qiagen OneStep RT-PCR kit. Libraries were constructed in a second round of multiplex PCR, after which size selection and purification were carried out. Paired-end sequencing of the libraries was performed with 100 bp reads on an Illumina HiSeq2000. Per the authors' processing: SOAPnuke was used to process the raw data, removing reads that contained adapters or uncalled bases, had a mean Phred below 15, or lacked an exact match to the constant primer or identifier. COPE v1.2.5 was used to merge the high-quality paired reads, and each unique nucleotide sequence was defined as a clonotype. MiTCR v1.1 was used to align clonotypes to the IMGT TRBV, TRBD and TRBJ reference segments. Analysis was restricted to V-J combinations with a frequency above 0.0001, which covered 99% to 99.2% of repertoires. A TCS score was defined as the ratio of F50 (clonal expansion) to E x V (chaos), with BLOSUM62-based TCRdist applied between CDR3 peptides within each V-J. Welch's t-statistics and random forest reduced around 510 V-J features to 10 to 15, which were used in a naive Bayes classifier (R e1071). TCRdb itself trimmed the public reads at Q25 with fastp, ran MiXCR and retained productive beta chains. CDR3 protein sequences are deduplicated, and each keeps its most common genes and DNA. TCRdb, not the authors, supplied the V and J calls. In this sample the table shows approximately 700,000 distinct CDR3 sequences, 16% of which occur a single time. About 8.4% of the sample rests with the top ten.

A patient counted as having stable Graves' hyperthyroidism if no progression to ophthalmopathy occurred over 18 months of follow-up. Hyperthyroidism patients were newly diagnosed, with disease duration under 2 months, and aged 18 to 65 years. Exclusion was applied to patients with uncontrolled infections, other autoimmune diseases, pregnancy or lactation. Diagnoses were established on the basis of clinical symptoms, serum thyroxine and TRAb, thyroid ultrasound, and orbital computed tomography. PBMCs were separated from roughly 10 ml of fresh peripheral blood using Ficoll-Paque density gradient centrifugation. Total RNA was extracted with Trizol reagent, and quality was checked on an Agilent 2100 Bioanalyzer. This clonotype was picked up many times. Which antigen it targets is not known. No base qualities exist here, and no much larger clone lies one base off it. Sequencing used blood. This clonotype was obtained from a man younger than 35 with Graves' hyperthyroidism.

The sequence in DNA is TGCGCCAGCAGCTTGGCTGGCAGGGATAGCACAGATACGCAGTATTTT. Its protein is CASSLAGRDSTDTQYF. Rearrangement joined TRBV5-1 to TRBJ2-3, with a weak D call of TRBD1 (5 bases match). Sequences SGHRS (CDR1) and YFSETQ (CDR2) are obtained from the germline V gene. Deletion took 0 bases off V and 0 bases off J, with a span of 11 bases between the germline ends. The CDR3, from cysteine to phenylalanine, totals 16 residues. Only the CDR3 part of the read is kept: 48 bases, read in frame from the first base.